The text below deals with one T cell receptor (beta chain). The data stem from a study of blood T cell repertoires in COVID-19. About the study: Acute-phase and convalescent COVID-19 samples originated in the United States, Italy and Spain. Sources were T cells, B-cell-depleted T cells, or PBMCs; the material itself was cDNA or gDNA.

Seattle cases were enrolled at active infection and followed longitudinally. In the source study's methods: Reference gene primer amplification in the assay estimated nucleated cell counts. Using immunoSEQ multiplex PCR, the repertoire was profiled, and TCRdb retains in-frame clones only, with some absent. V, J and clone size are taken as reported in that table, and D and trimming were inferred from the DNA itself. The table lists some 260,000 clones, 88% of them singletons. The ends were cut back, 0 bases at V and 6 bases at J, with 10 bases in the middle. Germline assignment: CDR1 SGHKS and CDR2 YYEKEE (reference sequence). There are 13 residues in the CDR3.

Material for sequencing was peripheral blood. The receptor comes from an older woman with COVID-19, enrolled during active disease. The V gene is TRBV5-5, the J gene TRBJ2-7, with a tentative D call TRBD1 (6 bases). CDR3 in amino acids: CASSLEGETEQYF. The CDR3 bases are TGTGCCAGCAGCTTGGAGGGGGAAACCGAGCAGTACTTC.